These 10 T cell receptor beta chains share one sample of origin, sequenced in a study of cytomegalovirus exposure and HLA in healthy donors. Assay used: immunoSEQ multiplex PCR; TCRdb lists only in-frame clones, some missing. The sample lists over 200,000 clones, almost 90% seen once, with under 0.45% in the top ten. The sequencing sample was made of PBMCs. The receptors were sampled from a woman under 30 in good health and CMV-seronegative.

A few counts support this clone. This chain uses TRBV27 with TRBJ2-7, with D unresolved. Germline lookup yields CDR1 MNHEY and CDR2 SMNVEV (reference sequence). The V gene lost 7 bases and the J gene lost 1 base, with 8 bases spanning the gap. The CDR3 sequence is 12 residues long. In DNA, the CDR3 is TGTGCCAGCACCTCCCTATCCTACGAGCAGTACTTC. The encoded protein is CASTSLSYEQYF.

The chain uses TRBV9 and TRBJ2-5; D perhaps matches TRBD2 (5 bases). The ends were cut back, 0 bases at V and 1 base at J, with 10 bases in the middle. Per the germline V gene, CDR1 is SGDLS and CDR2 is YYNGEE. There are 15 residues in the CDR3. The CDR3 DNA reads TGTGCCAGCAGCGTAGATGGCGGACTCCAAGAGACCCAGTACTTC. Amino acids: CASSVDGGLQETQYF.

This clone was detected only once. The CDR3 coding sequence is TGTGCCAGCAGCTTAGCGGTCCGCGGGAACACTGAAGCTTTCTTT. Amino acid sequence: CASSLAVRGNTEAFF. The chain combines TRBV7-2 with TRBJ1-1; unclear D gene. The germline V gene encodes CDR1 SGHTA and CDR2 FQGNSA. The ends were cut back, 0 bases at V and 1 base at J, with 9 bases in the middle. The CDR3 runs 15 residues.

The CDR3 DNA reads TGTGCCAGCAGTTACAGAGGTAGGACTGAAGCTTTCTTT. Protein product: CASSYRGRTEAFF. The chain combines TRBV6-5 with TRBJ1-1; D unclear. Germline values: CDR1 MNHEY, CDR2 SVGAGI. Trimming took off 2 bases at V and 5 bases at J, with 9 bases between the two ends. The CDR3 spans 13 residues.

This chain uses TRBV25-1 with TRBJ2-2, with D tentatively TRBD1 (6 bases). V lost 6 bases and J lost 3, with 11 bases in between. Looked up from germline, CDR1 is MGHDK and CDR2 is SYGVNS. This CDR3 has 14 residues. CDR3 loop: CASSEQGYTGELFF. CDR3 nucleotides: TGTGCCAGCAGCGAACAGGGTTACACCGGGGAGCTGTTTTTT.

V and J are TRBV5-4 and TRBJ2-1, with D perhaps matching TRBD1 (6 bases). Germline assignment: CDR1 SGHNT and CDR2 YYREEE (reference sequence). Trimming removed 0 bases at V and 4 bases at J, with 17 bases between. The CDR3 is made up of 17 amino acids. The CDR3 nucleotides are TGTGCCAGCAGCTTGGCCCCAGGGGATCCGGCGTACAATGAGCAGTTCTTC. Translated, it gives CASSLAPGDPAYNEQFF.

V usage is TRBV19 and J usage is TRBJ1-1; the match to TRBD1 covers 7 bases. V shed 7 bases and J 0 bases; nucleotides not matched to a gene: 8. Germline V CDR1 and CDR2: LNHDA, SQIVND (reference sequence). The CDR3 loop spans 15 amino acids. The CDR3 region has the DNA TGTGCCAGTATCCTCCGGGACAGCCTGAACACTGAAGCTTTCTTT. Translation gives CASILRDSLNTEAFF.

This clone is a singleton in its sample. The genes are TRBV28 and TRBJ2-7; TRBD2 matches 9 bases. V was pared by 5 bases and J by 2 bases, with 13 bases of the junction left unmatched. Looked up from germline, CDR1 is MDHEN and CDR2 is SYDVKM. The CDR3 is 17 residues long. CDR3: CASSVRLTSGSAYEQYF. CDR3 in DNA: TGTGCCAGCAGTGTGAGGCTGACTAGCGGCTCCGCCTACGAGCAGTACTTC.

The chain employs TRBV7-8 and TRBJ2-7, with D tentatively TRBD2 (6 bases). The CDR3 extends over 15 amino acids. The ends were cut back, 0 bases at V and 4 bases at J, with 13 bases in the middle. The germline gives CDR1 SGHVS, CDR2 FQNEAQ. CDR3 protein: CASSLATEGWYEQYV. The CDR3 DNA follows: TGTGCCAGCAGCTTAGCTACGGAGGGTTGGTACGAGCAGTACGTC.

The chain carries TRBV10-3 and TRBJ1-2, with TRBD1 matching over 7 bases. With V trimmed by 0 bases and J by 6 bases, 10 bases remained unmatched. Germline V gene data show CDR1 as ENHRY and CDR2 as SYGVKD. CDR3 length equals 16 residues. The CDR3 loop reads CAISESEYRGRNGYTF. CDR3 coding DNA: TGTGCCATCAGTGAGTCCGAATACAGGGGTAGGAATGGCTACACCTTC.